Shown below are 29 T cell receptor beta chains from a single sample sequenced in a study of T-cell memory formation after mild COVID-19. Each CDR3 protein is one row after TCRdb ran MiXCR on the 5' RACE reads. The sample gives around 300,000 distinct CDR3 sequences, approximately 19% of which show up once; over 20% is in the top ten. The sequencing sample was made of PBMCs or a T cell subset sorted from them (not recorded which). The source of these receptors is a man younger than 35 who had mild COVID-19 (a few samples of this study predate the infection). Cell type and time point are not known.

The V gene is TRBV28, the J gene TRBJ2-3; D gene ambiguous. The CDR3 sequence is 13 residues long. Trimming pared 7 bases from V and 0 bases from J, leaving 8 bases between. Germline lookup yields CDR1 MDHEN and CDR2 SYDVKM. The CDR3 is CASNSPSTDTQYF. CDR3 in DNA: TGTGCCAGCAATTCCCCGAGCACAGATACGCAGTATTTT.

This clonotype came up a few times. The chain is built from TRBV15 and TRBJ2-7; 7 bases agree with TRBD2. V lost 3 bases, J lost 2 bases, and 7 bases stayed unmatched. Germline CDR1 reads LNHNV; CDR2 reads YYDKDF (reference sequence). This CDR3 contains 15 residues. CDR3 bases: TGTGCCACCAGCAGGGGACTGGGAGGGACCTACGAGCAGTACGTC. It translates to CATSRGLGGTYEQYV.

In its sample, this clonotype was seen a few times. J is TRBJ2-2 and V is TRBV7-6; D perhaps matches TRBD1 (6 bases). The CDR3 sequence is 15 residues long. V gave up 0 bases and J gave up 7 bases, with 12 bases separating them. Germline loops: CDR1 SGHVS, CDR2 FNYEAQ. The CDR3 coding sequence is TGTGCCAGCAGCTTAGCGTGGGGGCTGGGCGGGGAGCTGTTTTTT. Amino acid sequence: CASSLAWGLGGELFF. The full variable domain, with the rest looked up from reference TRBV7-6 and TRBJ2-2, is GAGVSQSPRYKVTKRGQDVALRCDPISGHVSLYWYRQALGQGPEFLTYFNYEAQQDKSGLPNDRFSAERPEGSISTLTIQRTEQRDSAMYRCASSLAWGLGGELFFGEGSRLTVL.

The chain uses TRBV6-5 and TRBJ2-7; a weak D match, TRBD1 (5 bases). The CDR3 is made up of 15 amino acids. V lost 6 bases, J lost 4 bases, and 19 bases lay in between. Germline values: CDR1 MNHEY, CDR2 SVGAGI. The CDR3 coding sequence is TGTGCCAGCAGGCGGAATCTACAGGCTGAATACGAGCAGTACTTC. This gives the protein CASRRNLQAEYEQYF.

The gene calls are TRBV12-3 or TRBV12-4 and TRBJ2-7; no clear D. V was pared by 5 bases and J by 6 bases, with 8 bases between. The CDR3 extends over 11 amino acids. The CDR3 bases are TGTGCCAGCAGTGCGCGCATCGAGCAGTACTTC. This gives the protein CASSARIEQYF.

The rearrangement links TRBV19 to TRBJ2-5; possibly TRBD1 for D (7 bases). Germline V lookup: CDR1 LNHDA, CDR2 SQIVND (reference sequence). V lost 4 bases, J lost 3 bases, and 15 bases lay in between. This CDR3 spans 15 amino acids. The chain's CDR3 is CASSKQGGLEETQYF. The CDR3 DNA follows: TGTGCCAGTAGTAAGCAGGGGGGTTTGGAAGAGACCCAGTACTTC.

The chain has TRBV10-3 and TRBJ1-1; 9 bases fit TRBD1. Per germline, CDR1 ENHRY and CDR2 SYGVKD. V gave up 4 bases and J gave up 5 bases; unmatched junction bases: 2. The CDR3 length is 13 residues. CDR3 residues: CAISGDRVTEAFF. DNA of the CDR3: TGTGCCATCAGTGGGGACAGGGTGACTGAAGCTTTCTTT.

This clonotype was found a few times. This sequence joins TRBV7-2 and TRBJ2-5; D gene ambiguous. This CDR3 has 15 residues. In germline, CDR1 is SGHTA, CDR2 FQGNSA. The V end was cut by 5 bases, the J end by 5 bases, with 18 bases between. The CDR3 DNA sequence: TGTGCCAGCAGCCTAATGGGATCCGTCCGGGAGACCCAGTACTTC. Translating gives CASSLMGSVRETQYF.

This clonotype was detected many times. The chain joins TRBV20-1 to TRBJ1-3, with D unresolved. The CDR3 contains 13 residues. V lost 2 bases to trimming and J lost 7 bases, with 12 bases between them. Germline V lookup: CDR1 DFQATT, CDR2 SNEGSKA (reference sequence). This CDR3 is CSARKSEENTIYF. Written as DNA, the CDR3 is TGCAGTGCTAGAAAGTCAGAGGAGAACACCATATATTTT.

This clonotype has a handful of counts. The chain combines TRBV12-3 or TRBV12-4 with TRBJ2-1; 9 nucleotides line up with TRBD2. V was clipped by 6 bases and J by 0 bases; unmatched bases: 6. The CDR3 loop spans 16 amino acids. The CDR3 loop is CASRGLATPSYNEQFF. The CDR3 DNA follows: TGTGCCAGCAGGGGACTAGCCACTCCCTCCTACAATGAGCAGTTCTTC.

The CDR3 is CASSLDLGATNEKLFF. CDR3 nucleotides: TGTGCCAGCAGCTTGGATCTGGGGGCAACTAATGAAAAACTGTTTTTT. The V call is TRBV5-5, the J call TRBJ1-4; tentative D call: TRBD1 (5 bases). V lost 0 bases, J lost 0 bases, and 9 bases lay in between. The CDR3 runs to 16 residues. CDR1 and CDR2 from the germline V gene are SGHKS and YYEKEE (reference sequence).

Many counts were recorded for this clonotype. This chain uses TRBV5-1 with TRBJ1-5, with D unclear. The CDR3 runs to 13 residues. Trimming removed 0 bases from V and 5 bases from J, with 6 bases in between. From germline, CDR1 is SGHRS and CDR2 YFSETQ. CDR3 region: CASSLDSDQPQHF. Here the CDR3 DNA reads TGCGCCAGCAGCTTGGACAGCGATCAGCCCCAGCATTTT.

This clonotype has only a few counts. CDR3: CASSPGAGNTEAFF. For the CDR3, the DNA is TGTGCCAGCAGTCCGGGAGCCGGTAACACTGAAGCTTTCTTT. The chain has TRBV12-3 or TRBV12-4 and TRBJ1-1; D uncertain. The CDR3 has 14 amino acids. Trimming removed 5 bases from V and 2 bases from J, with 12 bases in between.

The rearrangement uses TRBV5-1 and TRBJ2-5; TRBD1 aligns across 9 bases. V was clipped by 5 bases and J by 0 bases; unmatched bases: 5. The V gene's germline CDR1 is SGHRS and CDR2 YFSETQ. The CDR3 loop spans 15 amino acids. Written as DNA, the CDR3 is TGCGCCAGCAGTTCCGGACAGGGGTACCAAGAGACCCAGTACTTC. Protein sequence: CASSSGQGYQETQYF.

This clonotype was picked up a small number of times. The V and J genes are TRBV7-2 and TRBJ2-3; 8 nucleotides line up with TRBD1. CDR3 length equals 15 residues. Trimming cost V 0 bases and J 4 bases; bases outside gene matches: 3. CDR1 SGHTA and CDR2 FQGNSA come from the germline V gene. This CDR3 is CASSLADREADTQYF. Written as DNA, the CDR3 is TGTGCCAGCAGCTTAGCGGACAGGGAAGCAGATACGCAGTATTTT.

V gene TRBV6-5 combines with J gene TRBJ1-6, with TRBD1 matching 12 bases. The germline V gene encodes CDR1 MNHEY and CDR2 SVGAGI. After removal of 2 bases from V and 11 bases from J, the junction contained 13 bases not matched to a gene. The CDR3 spans 18 residues. The CDR3 DNA follows: TGTGCCAGCAGTTACGTCCCCGGGACAGGGGGCAAGTGGGCACCCCTCCACTTT. Amino acid sequence: CASSYVPGTGGKWAPLHF.

V usage is TRBV29-1 and J usage is TRBJ1-1; possible D gene TRBD1, 5 bases. The CDR3 is made up of 13 amino acids. V lost 2 bases and J lost 1, with 8 bases in between. CDR1 is SQVTM and CDR2 is ANQGSEA in the germline V gene. This CDR3 reads CSVEMGQNTEAFF. The CDR3 region has the DNA TGCAGCGTTGAAATGGGGCAGAACACTGAAGCTTTCTTT.

The sample holds many counts of this clonotype. V usage is TRBV7-9 and J usage is TRBJ1-3; 7 positions match TRBD1. The CDR3 spans 15 residues. Germline CDR1 and CDR2: SEHNR and FQNEAQ (reference sequence). V lost 3 bases to trimming and J lost 4 bases; unmatched junction nucleotides: 6. The DNA of the CDR3 is TGTGCCAGCAGCTTCCCCGGGACAGCAGGAAACACCATATATTTT. Amino acids: CASSFPGTAGNTIYF. The whole variable domain, filled in from reference TRBV7-9 and TRBJ1-3, reads DTGVSQNPRHKITKRGQNVTFRCDPISEHNRLYWYRQTLGQGPEFLTYFQNEAQLEKSRLLSDRFSAERPKGSFSTLEIQRTEQGDSAMYLCASSFPGTAGNTIYFGEGSWLTVV.

This clonotype was detected only a few times. The chain carries TRBV2 and TRBJ2-7; no definite D call. The germline CDR1 and CDR2 sequences are SNHLY and FYNNEI. Trimming pared 3 bases from V and 3 bases from J, leaving 6 bases between. This CDR3 spans 12 amino acids. The CDR3 reads CASSDYGYEQYF. The CDR3 DNA reads as TGTGCCAGCAGTGACTATGGCTACGAGCAGTACTTC. Using reference TRBV2 and TRBJ2-7 for the parts outside the CDR3, the full variable domain is EPEVTQTPSHQVTQMGQEVILRCVPISNHLYFYWYRQILGQKVEFLVSFYNNEISEKSEIFDDQFSVERPDGSNFTLKIRSTKLEDSAMYFCASSDYGYEQYFGPGTRLTVT.

The V and J genes are TRBV12-3 or TRBV12-4 and TRBJ2-1; D might be TRBD1 (6 bases). V was shortened by 7 bases and J by 7 bases, with 17 bases between the two germline ends. This CDR3 spans 14 amino acids. This chain's CDR3 is CASTFLGGTNEQFF. The CDR3 region has the DNA TGTGCCAGCACCTTTCTAGGGGGTACGAATGAGCAGTTCTTC.

The V call is TRBV15, the J call TRBJ2-3; 10 nucleotides match TRBD2. The V and J ends lost 8 bases and 0 bases, in that order; junction bases with no gene match: 8. Germline V gene lookup returns CDR1 LNHNV and CDR2 YYDKDF (reference sequence). The CDR3 spans 16 residues. Here the CDR3 DNA reads TGTGCCACCCTAGCGGGGGAACTTACTAGCACAGATACGCAGTATTTT. Translation: CATLAGELTSTDTQYF.

In this sample, this clonotype turned up a few times. J is TRBJ2-5 and V is TRBV7-9; TRBD2 matches 12 bases. The CDR3 consists of 17 residues. CDR1 is SEHNR and CDR2 is FQNEAQ in the germline V gene (reference sequence). Trimming cost V 0 bases and J 5 bases; bases outside gene matches: 7. The CDR3 here is CASSLAHLLAGGETQYF. CDR3 sequence (DNA): TGTGCCAGCAGCTTAGCGCACCTGCTAGCGGGGGGGGAGACCCAGTACTTC. Together with reference TRBV7-9 and TRBJ2-5, the CDR3 gives the full variable domain: DTGVSQNPRHKITKRGQNVTFRCDPISEHNRLYWYRQTLGQGPEFLTYFQNEAQLEKSRLLSDRFSAERPKGSFSTLEIQRTEQGDSAMYLCASSLAHLLAGGETQYFGPGTRLLVL.

J is TRBJ1-1 and V is TRBV20-1; D possibly corresponds to TRBD1 (6 bases). CDR3 size: 11 residues. The V end was cut by 5 bases, the J end by 7 bases, with 11 bases between. CDR1 and CDR2 from the germline V gene are DFQATT and SNEGSKA (reference sequence). For the CDR3, the DNA is TGCAGTGCTCGAAGACAGGTTGAAGCTTTCTTT. Its translation is CSARRQVEAFF.

This clonotype was observed many times. This sequence joins TRBV10-2 and TRBJ1-3; 8 bases are a match to TRBD1. V was pared by 6 bases and J by 3 bases, with 4 bases of the junction left unmatched. Per germline, CDR1 WSHSY and CDR2 SAAADI. The CDR3 runs to 14 residues. The CDR3 reads CASSRGLDGNTIYF. CDR3 bases: TGCGCCAGCAGCAGGGGGCTGGATGGAAACACCATATATTTT.

The J gene is TRBJ2-7, the V gene TRBV29-1; TRBD1 matches 8 bases. Germline V lookup: CDR1 SQVTM, CDR2 ANQGSEA. J lost 6 bases, V lost 7 bases, and 11 bases had no gene match. The CDR3 extends over 13 amino acids. DNA of the CDR3: TGCAGCGCCTCGGGACAGGATCAGGGCGAGCAGTACTTC. Protein sequence: CSASGQDQGEQYF.

The chain is built from TRBV29-1 and TRBJ2-2, with 8 bases aligning to TRBD2. V was pared by 7 bases and J by 4 bases, with 2 bases of the junction left unmatched. This CDR3 has 12 residues. The germline V gene encodes CDR1 SQVTM and CDR2 ANQGSEA. Here the CDR3 reads CSATSGTGELFF. CDR3 coding DNA: TGCAGCGCCACTAGCGGCACCGGGGAGCTGTTTTTT.

Only a few counts were recorded for this clonotype. This chain connects TRBV29-1 to TRBJ2-4, with TRBD1 matching 7 bases. CDR1 is SQVTM and CDR2 is ANQGSEA in the germline V gene. The CDR3 extends over 11 amino acids. V was pared by 0 bases and J by 13 bases, with 3 bases of the junction left unmatched. The DNA of the CDR3 is TGCAGCGTTGAAGAAGGGACAGAACAGTACTTC. As protein: CSVEEGTEQYF.

The rearrangement joins TRBV20-1 to TRBJ1-3; 9 bases are shared with TRBD1. The CDR3 length is 17 residues. J lost 4 bases, V lost 0 bases, and 10 bases had no gene match. The germline V gene has CDR1 DFQATT and CDR2 SNEGSKA (reference sequence). The CDR3 sequence: CSARDTPQGAWGNTIYF. The CDR3 coding sequence is TGCAGTGCTAGAGATACGCCACAGGGGGCTTGGGGAAACACCATATATTTT.

This chain connects TRBV7-9 to TRBJ1-3, with TRBD1 matching 9 bases. Trimming at V came to 5 bases and at J to 8 bases, leaving 7 bases not matched to a gene. The CDR3 has 14 residues. Germline CDR1 SEHNR, CDR2 FQNEAQ (reference sequence). CDR3: CASSRQGVLDTIYF. As DNA, the CDR3 is TGTGCCAGCAGCCGACAGGGGGTGTTGGACACCATATATTTT. The whole variable domain, filled in from reference TRBV7-9 and TRBJ1-3, reads DTGVSQNPRHKITKRGQNVTFRCDPISEHNRLYWYRQTLGQGPEFLTYFQNEAQLEKSRLLSDRFSAERPKGSFSTLEIQRTEQGDSAMYLCASSRQGVLDTIYFGEGSWLTVV.